These 22 T cell receptor beta chains were sequenced from one sample in a study of regulatory T cells in long-lasting Graves disease. The time point here: newly diagnosed GD, antithyroid drugs for less than 3 months. Construction of the TCR library relied on RNA isolated from PBMCs. Through Arm-PCR of CDR3 regions and iRepertoire HTBI primers, TCR beta libraries were built. One entry per CDR3 protein results from TCRdb running MiXCR on the multiplex PCR reads. The table shows about 220,000 distinct CDR3 sequences, with less than 20% occurring only once. These sequences were also reported in another study, on T cells in Graves' hyperthyroidism and ophthalmopathy.

The sample here was peripheral blood mononuclear cells (PBMCs), taken at new diagnosis, from a patient treated with antithyroid drugs. The receptor set was obtained from a woman in her twenties or thirties with Graves disease.

This clonotype came up many times. The genes are TRBV20-1 and TRBJ2-3; 10 bases map to TRBD2. Trimming took 0 bases from V and 3 from J; bases not matched to a gene: 6. The CDR3 loop spans 16 amino acids. CDR1 is DFQATT, CDR2 SNEGSKA, per germline (reference sequence). Here the CDR3 reads CSARDLLAGETDTQYF. CDR3 coding DNA: TGCAGTGCTAGAGATCTGCTAGCGGGAGAGACAGATACGCAGTATTTT.

Many counts were recorded for this clonotype. The rearrangement joins TRBV28 to TRBJ2-1; D is undetermined. Germline assignment: CDR1 MDHEN and CDR2 SYDVKM. The CDR3 is made up of 14 amino acids. The germline V and J ends were trimmed by 5 bases and 0 bases, with 8 bases remaining between them. CDR3 in amino acids: CASSPHRSYNEQFF. The CDR3 DNA reads as TGTGCCAGCAGTCCGCATCGCTCCTACAATGAGCAGTTCTTC.

This clonotype was seen repeatedly, ten times or more. V usage is TRBV7-8 and J usage is TRBJ2-3, with 15 bases fitting TRBD2. Germline V gives CDR1 SGHVS, CDR2 FQNEAQ. With V trimmed by 6 bases and J by 13 bases, 11 bases remained unmatched. The CDR3 is 15 residues long. The CDR3 DNA follows: TGTGCCAGCAGTCCCCTCGGACTAGCGGGAGGGGGGGAGTATTTT. Translation gives CASSPLGLAGGGEYF.

This clonotype was observed at least ten times. This sequence joins TRBV28 and TRBJ1-4; TRBD1 matches 7 bases. Germline values: CDR1 MDHEN, CDR2 SYDVKM. V shed 10 bases and J 9 bases; nucleotides not matched to a gene: 8. The CDR3 spans 12 residues. CDR3 residues: CATRGGGQKLFF. CDR3 nucleotide sequence: TGTGCCACCAGGGGGGGTGGTCAAAAACTGTTTTTT.

The V gene is TRBV2, the J gene TRBJ1-5; D is unresolved. The CDR3 runs 14 residues. V lost 6 bases and J 6 bases, leaving 15 bases between the germline ends. CDR1 is SNHLY, CDR2 FYNNEI, per germline. In DNA, the CDR3 is TGTGCCAGCAGGGGCTGGGGAAGCGGTCAGCCCCAGCATTTT. Protein product: CASRGWGSGQPQHF.

This clonotype was seen ten or more times. The V gene is TRBV19, the J gene TRBJ1-2; D is perhaps TRBD1 (6 bases). The CDR3 length is 15 residues. V lost 3 bases and J lost 7, with 18 bases in between. Per germline, CDR1 LNHDA and CDR2 SQIVND (reference sequence). The CDR3 protein is CASSIRQGTFSGYTF. DNA of the CDR3: TGTGCCAGTAGTATTCGCCAGGGGACTTTTAGTGGCTACACCTTC.

This clonotype was recorded a few times. One end of the junction fails to match germline, which may point to a read error. The CDR3 coding sequence is TGCAGTGCTAGACCTCCCGGCCGGCTTTCAAGGGAGCTGTCTTTT. This gives the protein CSARPPGRLSRELSF. This sequence joins TRBV20-1 and TRBJ2-2; TRBD2 is a possible D gene (5 bases). From germline, CDR1 is DFQATT and CDR2 SNEGSKA (reference sequence). The CDR3 is 15 amino acids.

J is TRBJ1-4 and V is TRBV12-3 or TRBV12-4; no reliable D call. The ends were cut back, 5 bases at V and 8 bases at J, with 15 bases in the middle. CDR3 length: 14 amino acids. CDR3 in DNA: TGTGCCAGCAGTAAACAAGGTTCGGTGGAAAAACTGTTTTTT. This sequence encodes CASSKQGSVEKLFF.

V and J are TRBV24-1 and TRBJ2-1, with 10 bases lining up with TRBD2. Per germline, CDR1 KGHDR and CDR2 SFDVKD. V dropped 1 base and J dropped 9; count of bases not matched to a gene: 8. CDR3 length: 16 residues. In DNA, the CDR3 is TGTGCCACCAGTGATTTCCGGAGCGGGAGGGAAGGTGAGCAGTTCTTC. Translating gives CATSDFRSGREGEQFF.

This clonotype has a count of ten or more. The chain has TRBV3-1 and TRBJ1-6; TRBD1 might be the D (5 bases). CDR3 length: 16 amino acids. Germline CDR1 reads LGHDT; CDR2 reads YNNKEL (reference sequence). The ends were cut back, 4 bases at V and 8 bases at J, with 18 bases in the middle. The CDR3 is CASSPMAGLGDSPLHF. DNA for the CDR3: TGTGCCAGCAGCCCTATGGCAGGGTTGGGCGATTCACCCCTCCACTTT.

Ten or more counts support this clonotype. This chain links TRBV12-5 with TRBJ2-1, with TRBD2 matching over 10 bases. Unmatched junction bases numbered 11, after V lost 3 bases and J lost 6 bases. Germline lookup yields CDR1 LGHNT and CDR2 FRNRAP. This CDR3 has 17 residues. This CDR3 is CASGFGVLAGVGNEQFF. In DNA form, the CDR3 reads TGTGCTAGTGGTTTTGGCGTCCTAGCGGGAGTGGGCAATGAGCAGTTCTTC. Full variable domain (outside the CDR3, taken from reference TRBV12-5 and TRBJ2-1): DARVTQTPRHKVTEMGQEVTMRCQPILGHNTVFWYRQTMMQGLELLAYFRNRAPLDDSGMPKDRFSAEMPDATLATLKIQPSEPRDSAVYFCASGFGVLAGVGNEQFFGPGTRLTVL.

This clonotype occurred many times. V gene TRBV27 combines with J gene TRBJ2-3; 12 nucleotides align to TRBD1. The CDR3 runs to 14 residues. Trimming removed 6 bases from V and 5 bases from J; junction bases left unmatched: 3. Germline assignment: CDR1 MNHEY and CDR2 SMNVEV (reference sequence). The CDR3 nucleotides are TGTGCCAGCAGGGGACAGGGGGCGATAGATACGCAGTATTTT. Encoded protein: CASRGQGAIDTQYF.

The table lists this clonotype with many counts. V gene TRBV30 combines with J gene TRBJ2-7, with D possibly matching TRBD2 (6 bases). The V and J ends lost 6 bases and 1 base respectively, with 13 bases between them. The CDR3 contains 13 residues. The germline CDR1 and CDR2 sequences are GTSNPN and SVGIG (reference sequence). CDR3: CACQGRGSYEQYF. The CDR3 DNA sequence: TGTGCCTGTCAAGGGCGGGGATCCTACGAGCAGTACTTC.

At least ten counts were recorded for this clonotype. V is TRBV19 and J is TRBJ2-1; D is possibly TRBD2 (6 bases). The CDR3 is 17 residues long. The V end lost 0 bases, the J end lost 7 bases, and 19 bases lay between the germline ends. Germline CDR1 is LNHDA and CDR2 is SQIVND (reference sequence). CDR3 DNA: TGTGCCAGTAGTATAGAGTTCGCGGGATACTTGGGGAATGAGCAGTTCTTC. As protein: CASSIEFAGYLGNEQFF.

The chain carries TRBV5-5 and TRBJ2-1; tentatively, D is TRBD1 (5 bases). CDR3 length: 18 residues. Trimming removed 4 bases at V and 12 bases at J, with 32 bases between. CDR1 and CDR2 from the germline V gene are SGHKS and YYEKEE (reference sequence). The CDR3 nucleotides read TGTGCCAGCAGCCAGACACTGACTCAGGGTAAAGACGGGCACCGGCAGTTCTTC. Translation: CASSQTLTQGKDGHRQFF.

Ten or more counts support this clonotype. The chain carries TRBV12-3 or TRBV12-4 and TRBJ2-2, with 12 bases lining up with TRBD1. The trim removed 5 bases at V and 3 bases at J, leaving 10 bases unmatched. CDR3 length equals 18 residues. The DNA for the CDR3 is TGTGCCAGCAGTAAGGGACAGGGGGCCCTGGCCTACACCGGGGAGCTGTTTTTT. It codes for CASSKGQGALAYTGELFF.

This clonotype has just a few counts. One base away lies a much larger clone, so this may be a sequencing read error. The V and J genes are TRBV3-1 and TRBJ2-5, with D perhaps matching TRBD1 (6 bases). Germline V gene lookup returns CDR1 LGHDT and CDR2 YNNKEL (reference sequence). V lost 0 bases and J 1 base, leaving 9 bases between the germline ends. CDR3 length equals 15 residues. CDR3 residues: CASSQDGQCQETQYF. The CDR3 DNA sequence: TGTGCCAGCAGCCAAGACGGACAGTGCCAAGAGACCCAGTACTTC.

This clonotype showed up just a few times. The rearrangement joins TRBV6-4 to TRBJ2-2; D possibly corresponds to TRBD1 (5 bases). This CDR3 is built from 13 residues. Per germline, CDR1 MRHNA and CDR2 SNTAGT. The V and J ends lost 5 bases and 7 bases respectively, with 11 bases between them. The CDR3 reads CASSPQGYGELFF. DNA of the CDR3: TGTGCCAGCAGTCCCCAGGGCTACGGGGAGCTGTTTTTT.

This clonotype has ten or more counts. This CDR3 is CASSEHTGRNGYTF. The CDR3 DNA is TGTGCCAGCAGCGAACACACTGGGAGGAATGGCTACACCTTC. V gene TRBV28 combines with J gene TRBJ1-2, with D unresolved. CDR3 length: 14 amino acids. Trimming left V 6 bases short and J 6 bases short, with 17 bases between. Germline values: CDR1 MDHEN, CDR2 SYDVKM.

This clonotype was observed at least ten times. The gene calls are TRBV7-6 and TRBJ2-7, with TRBD2 matching over 10 bases. The CDR3 runs to 16 residues. Germline values: CDR1 SGHVS, CDR2 FNYEAQ. Trimming removed 0 bases from V and 0 bases from J; junction bases left unmatched: 2. CDR3 loop: CASSLASGRASYEQYF. In DNA, the CDR3 is TGTGCCAGCAGCTTAGCGAGCGGGAGGGCCTCCTACGAGCAGTACTTC.

V and J are TRBV6-5 and TRBJ1-2; D possibly corresponds to TRBD1 (5 bases). This CDR3 has 18 amino acids. Deletions cut 0 bases from V and 4 bases from J, with 21 bases between. Germline values: CDR1 MNHEY, CDR2 SVGAGI. In DNA, the CDR3 is TGTGCCAGCAGTTACTCGGGGGACTTAGGAGGGCCCGGCTATGGCTACACCTTC. Translating gives CASSYSGDLGGPGYGYTF.

This clonotype has ten or more counts. J is TRBJ1-4 and V is TRBV6-9; 7 positions match TRBD1. Unmatched junction bases numbered 8, after V lost 4 bases and J lost 3 bases. This CDR3 is built from 16 residues. Germline CDR1 and CDR2: MNHGY and SVAAGI. The CDR3 DNA sequence: TGTGCCAGCAGTTCAGACAGGGTTGCACCTAATGAAAAACTGTTTTTT. It encodes CASSSDRVAPNEKLFF.